This T cell receptor (beta chain) was sequenced in a study of PD-1 blockade in classical Hodgkin lymphoma (TCRdb year 2020). Regarding the study in general: Nivolumab dosing was 3 mg/kg intravenously every 2 weeks, continuing until either disease progression or unacceptable toxicity. To define a peripheral blood immune signature of response to PD-1 blockade in classical Hodgkin lymphoma, the study combined TCR beta sequencing with CyTOF. What the authors observed across the whole study: Baseline TCR diversity was reported as lower in newly diagnosed patients than in healthy donors, and lower still in relapsed/refractory patients. CD4+ but not CD8+ TCR diversity rose significantly by C4D1 (p=0.0027 vs p=0.16), most apparent in complete responders (p=0.02). Trial patients with a complete response had baseline diversity similar to that of newly diagnosed patients, while partial responders and progressors had significantly lower diversity. Lower diversity was observed in patients in whom nivolumab was started less than 1 year after ASCT, and these patients were excluded from later analyses so that confounding by immune reconstitution would be avoided. The study was restricted to a single clinical trial cohort, and the causes of repertoire differences, possibly disease activity or prior therapy, were left undefined.

Genomic DNA was isolated using the Qiagen DNeasy kit from unsorted PBMCs as well as from negatively selected CD4+ and CD8+ fractions. Amplification of TCR beta CDR3 regions was done by immunoSEQ multiplex PCR with primers that anneal to V and J segments. Amplification bias was minimized using a synthetic immune receptor repertoire, and residual bias was removed computationally after sequencing. The authors' analysis ran thus. Custom Python scripts were used to quantify repertoire diversity as the Shannon entropy index. Unsorted, CD4+ and CD8+ repertoires were examined separately, except in combined analyses, for which CD4+ and CD8+ sequences were merged in silico. A clone was considered expanded if an increase in frequency of at least 2-fold after treatment relative to C1D1 was found, and a pseudocount of 0.5 was applied to clones undetected at baseline. Singleton clones were defined as clones with 0 or 1 copy at C1D1, and non-singleton clones were defined as clones with 2 or more copies. Clones expanded in unsorted samples were annotated as CD4+, CD8+ or unknown by matching protein sequences in sorted samples from the same patient. Wilcoxon tests on paired samples were used to test diversity changes from C1D1 to C4D1. TCRdb holds this immuneACCESS table with in-frame rearrangements only. Some clones are missing; in checked studies, unresolved V genes explain under half, and the rest has no known cause. V, J and clone size are those of that table, while D and trimming were read from the DNA. The sample contains under 20,000 clones, around 75% of them found a single time. The ten most abundant clones make up around 2.4% of the sample.

The sample's time point label, decoded: cycle 4 day 1 (C4D1), after less than 7 weeks of nivolumab. Relapse after autologous stem cell transplantation had occurred in all trial patients, and cohorts A, B and C were distinguished by prior brentuximab vedotin exposure. Magnetic negative selection with a Miltenyi CD4+ T cell isolation kit was used to purify CD4+ T cells from thawed PBMCs. The trial cohort was composed of 56 patients with relapsed/refractory classical Hodgkin lymphoma, for whom complete response, partial response or progressive disease was recorded as best overall response. In the multi-cohort phase II CheckMate 205 trial, trial patients received single-agent nivolumab. An independent review committee assessed best overall response by applying the 2007 International Working Group response criteria. Trial PBMCs were collected just before the start of nivolumab (C1D1) and during therapy at cycle 2 day 1 and cycle 4 day 1. Peripheral blood was collected in 8 mL Vacutainer Cell Preparation Tubes, from which PBMCs were isolated by centrifugation and then cryopreserved. Purified CD4+ and CD8+ fractions were prepared only for cases where an additional PBMC sample was available. On LS columns in a quadroMACS separator, the magnetically labelled cells were depleted, and the flow-through was collected as the purified fraction.

Remarks on this clone: The antigen this receptor binds is unknown. No quality values exist for individual bases; no much larger clone is one base distant.

The sample here was CD4+ T cells from blood, taken before the fourth cycle of nivolumab. The clonotype originates from a human donor with classical Hodgkin lymphoma.

The nucleotides are TGTGCCAGTAGCCCTAGTCTGGTAGGATTTGAAGCTTTCTTT. Protein translation: CASSPSLVGFEAFF. Recombination joined TRBV19 with TRBJ1-1; no confident D gene assignment can be made. V is cut by 6 bases and J by 7 bases, and the space between the germline ends is 18 bases. The CDR3 runs 14 amino acids, cysteine and phenylalanine included. Of all the DNA, just the CDR3 is kept, 42 bases in frame from base 1. Taken from the germline V gene (reference sequence), the CDR1 and CDR2 loops are LNHDA and SQIVND.